Below are 16 T cell receptor beta chains sequenced from a single sample in a study of long-term antiretroviral therapy in people with HIV. Running of the v3.0 immunoSEQ assay took place at survey level. Method: immunoSEQ multiplex PCR; TCRdb's copy keeps in-frame clones and lacks some. The sample has about 24,000 clones; roughly 85% are singletons. This specimen was unsorted PBMCs, taken 1.2 years after starting antiretroviral therapy. These receptors came from a woman aged 40 to 55 with HIV.

The genes are TRBV10-3 and TRBJ2-6; tentatively, D is TRBD1 (5 bases). The germline gives CDR1 ENHRY, CDR2 SYGVKD. This CDR3 is 14 amino acids long. Trimming cost V 5 bases and J 2 bases, with 7 bases left between them. The CDR3 DNA is TGTGCCATCAGTAGGGGCCCTGGGGCCAACGTCCTGACTTTC. Translating gives CAISRGPGANVLTF.

The J gene is TRBJ1-2, the V gene TRBV7-6, with a tentative D call TRBD1 (5 bases). The CDR3 is 16 amino acids. Germline CDR1 is SGHVS and CDR2 is FNYEAQ. Trimming stripped 1 base from V and 4 bases from J, with 16 bases between. The CDR3 DNA reads as TGTGCCAGCAGCTTAGGAGGTACGGGGCCCCTCTATGGCTACACCTTC. Its protein is CASSLGGTGPLYGYTF. Looking up the rest from reference TRBV7-6 and TRBJ1-2 gives the full variable domain: GAGVSQSPRYKVTKRGQDVALRCDPISGHVSLYWYRQALGQGPEFLTYFNYEAQQDKSGLPNDRFSAERPEGSISTLTIQRTEQRDSAMYRCASSLGGTGPLYGYTFGSGTRLTVV.

This sequence joins TRBV4-1 and TRBJ1-5; no definite D call. This CDR3 contains 15 residues. Germline V lookup: CDR1 MGHRA, CDR2 YSYEKL. V lost 0 bases, J lost 5 bases, and 11 bases lay in between. The CDR3 DNA sequence: TGCGCCAGCAGCCAAGATTACATAAGGGATCAGCCCCAGCATTTT. Translation gives CASSQDYIRDQPQHF.

The rearrangement joins TRBV4-2 to TRBJ2-3; D not certain. Germline CDR1 LGHNA, CDR2 YNFKEQ. This CDR3 has 13 residues. Trimming cost V 4 bases and J 2 bases, with 7 bases left between them. The CDR3 protein is CASSPEPTDTQYF. The CDR3 nucleotides are TGTGCCAGCAGCCCAGAACCCACAGATACGCAGTATTTT.

The chain couples TRBV6-6 to TRBJ1-1, with D unresolved. Between the trimmed V and J ends, which lost 6 bases and 3 bases, there was a span of 5 bases. Germline-derived CDR1 and CDR2 are MNHNY and SVGAGI (reference sequence). This CDR3 is 11 amino acids long. The CDR3 sequence is CASSFDTEAFF. The DNA of the CDR3 is TGTGCCAGCAGCTTTGACACTGAAGCTTTCTTT.

In nucleotides, the CDR3 is TGTGCCAGCAGCCAGCGTATTACCCAGGGACGCGACGAGCAGTACTTC. Residues: CASSQRITQGRDEQYF. This chain links TRBV9 with TRBJ2-7; D may be TRBD1 or TRBD2 (5 bases each). From germline, CDR1 is SGDLS and CDR2 YYNGEE. The V end lost 4 bases, the J end lost 5 bases, and 22 bases lay between the germline ends. This CDR3 is 16 amino acids long.

The rearrangement links TRBV6-4 to TRBJ2-3, with a tentative D call TRBD2 (6 bases). The CDR3 runs 15 residues. The V end was cut by 5 bases, the J end by 3 bases, with 15 bases between. CDR1 is MRHNA and CDR2 is SNTAGT in the germline V gene. Here the CDR3 DNA reads TGTGCCAGCAGTTTATCGGGAGTTTCGACAGATACGCAGTATTTT. Its protein is CASSLSGVSTDTQYF.

The chain carries TRBV10-3 and TRBJ1-2, with no clear D. Germline-derived CDR1 and CDR2 are ENHRY and SYGVKD. CDR3 length equals 16 residues. The V gene lost 6 bases and the J gene lost 3 bases, with 20 bases spanning the gap. The CDR3 sequence is CAISFSTETLDYGYTF. CDR3 bases: TGTGCCATCAGCTTTTCGACTGAGACTCTAGACTATGGCTACACCTTC.

J is TRBJ1-2 and V is TRBV12-5, with D perhaps TRBD1 (5 bases). Deletions cut 0 bases from V and 4 bases from J, with 15 bases between. The CDR3 is 16 amino acids. Germline assignment: CDR1 LGHNT and CDR2 FRNRAP. CDR3 coding DNA: TGTGCTAGTGGTTTGGTGGGGGGGGAAATCGTCTATGGCTACACCTTC. As protein: CASGLVGGEIVYGYTF.

The chain joins TRBV7-8 to TRBJ2-7; D possibly matches TRBD1 or TRBD2 (6 bases each). The CDR3 is 16 residues long. Deletions cut 1 base from V and 7 bases from J, with 20 bases between. Looked up from germline, CDR1 is SGHVS and CDR2 is FQNEAQ. The chain's CDR3 is CASSLGGTSSTREQYF. CDR3 in DNA: TGTGCCAGCAGCTTAGGCGGGACAAGTAGTACGAGGGAGCAGTACTTC.

CDR3 amino acids: CASSFPRDDSPLHF. Written as DNA, the CDR3 is TGTGCCAGCAGCTTCCCCAGGGATGATTCACCCCTCCACTTT. This rearrangement joins TRBV7-9 to TRBJ1-6; tentative D call: TRBD1 (5 bases). The germline gives CDR1 SEHNR, CDR2 FQNEAQ (reference sequence). Trimming pared 3 bases from V and 8 bases from J, leaving 11 bases between. The CDR3 has 14 amino acids.

This clone was seen only once. This chain links TRBV11-2 with TRBJ1-1; no firm D call. Trimming took 1 base from V and 11 from J, leaving 11 bases between them. Germline V gene data show CDR1 as SGHAT and CDR2 as FQNNGV. The CDR3 loop spans 12 amino acids. CDR3: CASSLVSSGAFF. As DNA, the CDR3 is TGTGCCAGCAGCTTAGTATCGTCCGGCGCTTTCTTT. Full variable domain (rest looked up from reference TRBV11-2 and TRBJ1-1): EAGVAQSPRYKIIEKRQSVAFWCNPISGHATLYWYQQILGQGPKLLIQFQNNGVVDDSQLPKDRFSAERLKGVDSTLKIQPAKLEDSAVYLCASSLVSSGAFFGQGTRLTVV.

CDR3 protein: CASRFGQGGQETQYF. Written as DNA, the CDR3 is TGTGCCAGCAGGTTCGGACAGGGGGGCCAAGAGACCCAGTACTTC. The chain joins TRBV7-8 to TRBJ2-5, with TRBD1 identical over 10 bases. Germline values: CDR1 SGHVS, CDR2 FQNEAQ. The CDR3 loop spans 15 amino acids. Germline trimming cut 6 bases from V and 1 base from J; bases unmatched to any gene: 5.

The chain couples TRBV7-2 to TRBJ1-5; D remains ambiguous. The V gene lost 1 base and the J gene lost 3 bases, with 10 bases spanning the gap. This CDR3 comprises 15 residues. The germline CDR1 and CDR2 sequences are SGHTA and FQGNSA. This chain's CDR3 is CASSLVGFANQPQHF. The CDR3 coding sequence is TGTGCCAGCAGCTTAGTAGGTTTTGCCAATCAGCCCCAGCATTTT.

This clone was seen a handful of times. The chain is built from TRBV7-2 and TRBJ2-7; tentative D call: TRBD1 (6 bases). Trimming took 5 bases from V and 5 from J, leaving 16 bases between them. The CDR3 has 14 residues. Per the germline V gene, CDR1 is SGHTA and CDR2 is FQGNSA. CDR3 residues: CASSRDQGYDEQYF. The CDR3 nucleotides are TGTGCCAGCAGCCGGGACCAGGGGTACGACGAGCAGTACTTC.

This chain uses TRBV7-9 with TRBJ2-7; 8 positions agree with TRBD2. V was clipped by 2 bases and J by 1 base; unmatched bases: 7. Germline assignment: CDR1 SEHNR and CDR2 FQNEAQ (reference sequence). The CDR3 contains 16 residues. The CDR3 region has the DNA TGTGCCAGCAGCTTAAGGGCTAGCGGGCTATCCTACGAGCAGTACTTC. Amino acid sequence: CASSLRASGLSYEQYF.